This T cell receptor beta chain stems from a study of cytomegalovirus exposure and HLA in healthy donors listed by TCRdb under 2017. Study-wide context: According to an earlier analysis of several hundred of the donors, 150 million to 200 million T cells yielded 120 million or so unique TCR beta sequences and 276 Gb of sequence data. Of the roughly 400 genotyped donors, 81% were placed in the genetic ancestry cluster associated with self-reported Caucasian donors. Using immunosequencing, the study profiled T cell repertoires from some 670 subjects and related those repertoires to cytomegalovirus serostatus. The study was designed to test whether signatures of past pathogen exposure could be identified by cataloging public T cell receptors. In an earlier analysis of 587 of the donors, high-throughput TCR beta sequencing was used to judge whether each TCR beta V gene segment behaved as functional or pseudogenic. Because of strong linkage in the cohort, roughly five DR-DQ haplotypes were treated as single units for association and clustering. Every discovery cohort repertoire had been produced on one sequencing platform. Class I and class II HLA loci were covered by the typing at four-digit resolution. A later analysis re-examined previously published TCR beta repertoires from 600 to 700 donors and added high-resolution HLA genotyping to investigate patterns of TCR occurrence. The number of typed donors differed by locus: 629-630 for A, B, C, DRB1 and DQB1; approximately 530 for DQA1; about 600 for DPA1; and some 470 for DPB1. Among some 400 genotyped donors of the cohort, an average of about 240,000 unique TCR beta nucleotide sequences were sequenced per donor, roughly a sixth of them non-productive. Rather than using new phenotypic data, the later analysis identified candidate immune exposures from TCR beta sequences and from how often those sequences occurred across donors. A later genetic analysis took genome-wide SNP genotypes for 398 of the 666 donors and used that subset as a discovery cohort. The study combined high-throughput TCR immunosequencing, statistical association of individual TCRs with disease status, and machine learning to predict cytomegalovirus infection status. Donor age, sex, ethnicity and CMV serostatus were compiled together with the repertoire data. A separate validation cohort of about 110 different subjects was used in addition to the approximately 640-subject first cohort. Approximately 330 gigabases of sequencing data and 70 million to 95 million unique TCR sequences made up an early release that covered several hundred HLA-typed donors. What the study reported, not specific to this receptor: A later genetic analysis reported fewer N-insertions in productive TCRs among donors in an Asian-associated ancestry cluster than the roughly 700-donor mean. Most TCR sequences were seen in very few donors, while some public TCRs were found in many individuals. Correlated functional status among segregating V segments might be attributable to linkage disequilibrium, but an unknown experimental factor could not be ruled out. According to a later analysis, TCR association rates differed among HLA loci, with DRB1 alleles showing the most associated TCRs and HLA-C alleles showing the fewest. Broadly in line with IMGT annotations, most TCR beta V segments showed up in productive rearrangements about 87% or about 30% of the time in an earlier analysis of around 550 of the donors. Immune exposure information for the cohort was limited to CMV serostatus. A later analysis associated about 17,000 TCR beta sequences with specific HLA alleles at a false discovery rate of 0.05. In a later analysis, HLA-associated TCR beta chains were found to be more clonally expanded and to have lower generation probabilities than equally common non-associated chains. Only TCR beta chains were sequenced in this cohort, and the absence of alpha or paired-chain data limited detectable features. In both the original and validation cohorts, the classifier was reported to diagnose cytomegalovirus status with high specificity and sensitivity. A few of the identified cytomegalovirus-associated TCR beta chains were confirmed in vitro to be specific for cytomegalovirus antigens. The study listed 170 or so TCR beta chains as associated with cytomegalovirus. In a later analysis, most CMV-associated TCR beta chains were found to appear HLA-restricted, with HLA associations seemingly driven largely by CMV exposure. An association between a missense DCLRE1C variant and V-gene and J-gene trimming of TCR beta chains was found in a later genetic analysis and replicated in an independent cohort. In a later analysis, several top co-occurrence clusters were reported to appear linked to parvovirus B19, influenza, CMV and Epstein-Barr virus. A further reported finding was that TCR beta sequences accurately predicted the HLA-A and HLA-B alleles for most subjects in the first cohort. Assigning TCR associations to individual alleles was difficult when HLA alleles, especially DR and DQ, strongly co-occurred. The authors suggested that the approach could potentially be extended to other disease states and immunological phenotypes. Roughly uniform sequencing depth across donors was assumed in presence/absence analyses, although this assumption may not hold. HLA typing was unavailable for some donors at each locus, so association tests used only the typed subset. Because counts were too low, more than 15 rarely observed V segments, including chromosome 9 orphons, were left out of the earlier analysis of approximately 500 of the donors. A group of highly shared sequence variants was considered likely to be a technical artifact of the sequencing pipeline.

The cohort was made up of 666 healthy bone marrow donors. All cohort members were sampled while nominally healthy, although unrecorded immune exposures were likely present. The donor was CMV seropositive and belonged to the group of 250 to 300 seropositive cohort members. A peripheral blood sample was provided by each donor, and peripheral blood mononuclear cells were used for TCR beta sequencing. The Qiagen DNeasy Blood Extraction Kit was used to extract genomic DNA from the blood cell samples. About this clone itself: There is no known antigen for this receptor. No quality values exist for individual bases; no much larger clone is one base distant.

Libraries were built with the immunoSEQ multiplex PCR assay. A mixture of 60 forward primers for TCR Vbeta segments and 13 reverse primers for TCR Jbeta segments was used in the multiplex PCR. The CDR3 region of rearranged TCR beta genes was amplified from genomic DNA with a multiplex PCR assay. The Illumina HiSeq System was used to sequence the amplified TCR beta libraries as 87-base-pair reads. The authors processed their data as follows. In a later analysis, some 80 million unique TCR beta chains were counted across the 500 to 700 repertoires, and approximately 11 million of these chains were shared by at least two donors. Raw reads were error-corrected and collapsed into unique sequences with a nearest-neighbor algorithm that merged closely related sequences to remove PCR and sequencing errors. CDR3 sequences were aligned to IMGT reference sequences to assign V, D and J gene segments. For a sequence to be retained, a match of at least six nucleotides was required to both a V gene segment and a J gene segment. A rearrangement counted as productive if the CDR3 had no stop codons and remained in frame with V and J, and every other rearrangement counted as non-productive. Following IMGT convention, CDR3 was defined as the stretch from the second conserved V-encoded cysteine to the conserved J-encoded phenylalanine. In an earlier analysis of just under 600 of the donors, sequences lacking an unambiguous match to a single V gene segment were excluded. In an earlier analysis of a few hundred of the donors, V segments were called functional above 56.7% productive rearrangements and were called segregating when the between-donor standard deviation exceeded 5%. A statistical classification framework was built to diagnose cytomegalovirus status from the catalog of TCR beta chain sequences. In a later analysis, V and J genes were assigned by comparing TCR nucleotide sequences against IMGT/GENE-DB human TR gene sequences. In a later analysis, CDR3 sequences and most-parsimonious VDJ recombination scenarios were assigned using the TCRdist pipeline. In a later analysis, each TCR beta chain was defined by its CDR3 amino acid sequence together with its V-gene family, and reads without a unique V-gene family were excluded. In a later analysis, approximately 590 highly shared, low-generation-probability nucleotide sequences were removed to address suspected cross-contamination and a sequencing artifact. In a later analysis, a clonal expansion index for each public chain was calculated from normalized within-repertoire ranks of inferred template counts. In a later analysis, generation probabilities were computed with a VDJ recombination model fitted to out-of-frame rearrangements, and the resulting probabilities were checked against IGoR. In a later analysis, hypergeometric tests were used to score TCR-TCR, TCR-HLA and TCR-CMV co-occurrence, with a repertoire-size bias correction applied to TCR pairs. A later analysis estimated false discovery rates by permuting HLA or CMV assignments 20 times. A later analysis grouped co-occurring TCRs with DBSCAN, adding TCRdist sequence similarity when clustering within HLA-allele-positive subsets. Co-occurrence clustering excluded repertoires with fewer than 30,000 or more than 120,000 public chains, plus five with anomalous nucleotide sharing. Here the immuneACCESS table is served through TCRdb, limited to in-frame sequences with V and J called. Missing clones are a known gap in these copies; in checked studies unresolved V genes cover under half, and the rest lacks a known reason. The D gene and trimming were derived from the DNA, and the V and J assignments and clone size from that table. The sample table shows 150,000 to 200,000 clones, and about 80% are seen once. The biggest ten clones account for around 2.2% of the sample.

Sequenced material: PBMCs. The receptor comes from a young woman in good health and CMV-seropositive.

Here is the DNA: TGTGCCATCAGTGAGGAGGCGGGGGGGCCTGTCGGCACAGATACGCAGTATTTT. Its product reads: CAISEEAGGPVGTDTQYF. The sequence links TRBV10-3 to TRBJ2-3, and 9 junction bases match TRBD2. The germline V gene sets CDR1 to ENHRY and CDR2 to SYGVKD. Germline trimming amounts to 2 bases on V and 1 base on J, with 10 as the count of junction bases outside the gene matches. Including cysteine and phenylalanine, the CDR3 has 18 amino acids. Of all the DNA, just the CDR3 is kept, 54 bases in frame from base 1.